This T cell receptor (beta chain) originates from a study of blood T cell repertoires in COVID-19. About the study: Acute and convalescent COVID-19 samples came from the United States, Italy and Spain.

The participants were between 18 and 89 years old and came from some 25 US areas. Which cohort a participant joined came from the clinical history participants gave. Trimming pared 6 bases from V and 2 bases from J, leaving 8 bases between. CDR1 and CDR2 (germline): LNHNV, YYDKDF (reference sequence). CDR3 length: 13 residues. Original processing notes: For nucleated cells, counts were estimated from reference gene primer amplification. The method was immunoSEQ multiplex PCR; TCRdb's version includes in-frame clones alone and lacks a portion of them. For V, J and clone size, that table is used; D and trimming come from the DNA. The sample consists of 250,000 or so clones, 70% to 90% of them appearing once.

The chain recombines TRBV15 with TRBJ1-3, with D perhaps matching TRBD1 (6 bases). The sequence was collected from a woman aged 45-60 years who had been exposed to COVID-19. The sequenced sample was PBMCs or T cells enriched from blood (not recorded which). CDR3 sequence: CATRGDTGNTIYF. Here the CDR3 DNA reads TGTGCCACCAGAGGGGACACTGGAAACACCATATATTTT.